This TCR beta chain comes out of a study of blood T cell repertoires in COVID-19. Study context: Sites across the United States, Italy and Spain contributed samples from acute and convalescent COVID-19. Sources were T cells, B-cell-depleted T cells, or PBMCs; the material itself was cDNA or gDNA.

The CDR3 has 13 amino acids. Germline CDR1 reads SGHTA; CDR2 reads FQGNSA. Trimming cost V 5 bases and J 7 bases; bases outside gene matches: 4. Methods used by the authors: Reference gene primer amplification gave nucleated cell count estimates. Method: immunoSEQ multiplex PCR; TCRdb's copy keeps in-frame clones and lacks some. The V and J calls and clone size are taken from that table; D and trimming were inferred from the DNA. The sample yields 290,000 or so clones, approximately 91% seen once. Patients in Seattle were enrolled during active infection, then followed longitudinally. V usage is TRBV7-2 and J usage is TRBJ1-5; TRBD1 aligns across 8 bases. The TCR comes from a woman aged 25 to 39 with COVID-19, enrolled during active disease. Input material: peripheral blood. CDR3 amino acids: CASSGDRSQPQHF. The DNA of the CDR3 is TGTGCCAGCAGCGGGGACAGGAGCCAGCCCCAGCATTTT.